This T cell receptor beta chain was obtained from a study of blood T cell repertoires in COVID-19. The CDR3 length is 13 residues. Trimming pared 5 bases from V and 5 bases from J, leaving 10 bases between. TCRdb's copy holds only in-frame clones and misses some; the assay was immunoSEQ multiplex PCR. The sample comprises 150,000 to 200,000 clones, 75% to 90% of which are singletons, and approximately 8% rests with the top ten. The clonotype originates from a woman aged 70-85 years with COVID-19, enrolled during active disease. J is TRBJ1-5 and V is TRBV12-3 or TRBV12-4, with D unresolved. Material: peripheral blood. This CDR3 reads CASSPKPHQPQHF. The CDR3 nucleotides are TGTGCCAGCAGTCCTAAACCTCATCAGCCCCAGCATTTT.